These 12 T cell receptor beta chains were all obtained from the same sample, sequenced in a study of cytomegalovirus exposure and HLA in healthy donors. PCR used 60 Vbeta primers and 13 Jbeta primers. Some clones are missing from TCRdb's copy, which holds only in-frame ones; the method was immunoSEQ multiplex PCR. The repertoire holds roughly 160,000 clones, with 80% as singletons. The sequencing input was PBMCs. Receptor source: a man aged 18 to 29 in good health and CMV-seropositive.

J is TRBJ2-3 and V is TRBV5-1; 10 nucleotides agree with TRBD2. J was trimmed by 0 bases and V by 0 bases; bases with no gene match: 10. Per the germline V gene, CDR1 is SGHRS and CDR2 is YFSETQ. This CDR3 has 19 residues. The CDR3 DNA is TGCGCCAGCAGCTTGGGGAGGACTAGCGGTACACAAAGCACAGATACGCAGTATTTT. Protein sequence: CASSLGRTSGTQSTDTQYF.

The chain employs TRBV9 and TRBJ1-2, with D tentatively TRBD1 (5 bases). There are 14 residues in the CDR3. Trimming took off 4 bases at V and 3 bases at J, with 13 bases between the two ends. CDR1 and CDR2 from the germline V gene are SGDLS and YYNGEE. CDR3 loop: CASSTPGMDYGYTF. CDR3 coding DNA: TGTGCCAGCAGCACACCAGGGATGGACTATGGCTACACCTTC. Looking up the rest from reference TRBV9 and TRBJ1-2 gives the full variable domain: DSGVTQTPKHLITATGQRVTLRCSPRSGDLSVYWYQQSLDQGLQFLIQYYNGEERAKGNILERFSAQQFPDLHSELNLSSLELGDSALYFCASSTPGMDYGYTFGSGTRLTVV.

This chain joins TRBV9 and TRBJ2-7; 7 bases are shared with TRBD2. Germline V gene sequence: CDR1 SGDLS, CDR2 YYNGEE. After removal of 0 bases from V and 1 base from J, the junction contained 4 bases not matched to a gene. CDR3 size: 15 residues. The CDR3 protein is CASSVDPSGSYEQYF. CDR3 nucleotide sequence: TGTGCCAGCAGCGTAGACCCTAGCGGTTCCTACGAGCAGTACTTC.

V usage is TRBV6-5 and J usage is TRBJ1-1, with TRBD1 matching over 10 bases. Germline CDR1 and CDR2: MNHEY and SVGAGI. Trimming cost V 6 bases and J 4 bases; bases outside gene matches: 5. This CDR3 is built from 14 residues. CDR3 sequence (DNA): TGTGCCAGCAGATCGGACAGGGGGGCCACTGAAGCTTTCTTT. Its translation: CASRSDRGATEAFF.

The genes are TRBV15 and TRBJ1-5; 7 bases match TRBD1. Unmatched junction bases numbered 11, after V lost 3 bases and J lost 6 bases. Germline CDR1 and CDR2: LNHNV and YYDKDF (reference sequence). The CDR3 extends over 16 amino acids. The CDR3 loop is CATSRGSGQLSQPQHF. In DNA, the CDR3 is TGTGCCACCAGCAGGGGCTCGGGACAGTTAAGTCAGCCCCAGCATTTT.

The chain combines TRBV6-5 with TRBJ2-7; 7 bases are shared with TRBD1. Trimming at V came to 5 bases and at J to 3 bases, leaving 10 bases not matched to a gene. This CDR3 region has 15 residues. Germline CDR1 MNHEY, CDR2 SVGAGI. The CDR3 loop reads CASSRDGRDSYEQYF. CDR3 sequence (DNA): TGTGCCAGCAGTCGGGACGGCCGGGACAGCTACGAGCAGTACTTC.

This clone appeared a few times. The rearrangement joins TRBV7-9 to TRBJ2-7; 7 bases agree with TRBD1. CDR1 and CDR2 (germline): SEHNR, FQNEAQ (reference sequence). Trimming cost V 5 bases and J 2 bases; bases outside gene matches: 9. This CDR3 contains 15 residues. The CDR3 loop is CASSPRGRNPYEQYF. In DNA, the CDR3 is TGTGCCAGCAGCCCGAGGGGGCGCAACCCCTACGAGCAGTACTTC.

This clone was seen just once. The chain combines TRBV5-6 with TRBJ1-4; D may be TRBD1 (6 bases). CDR1 SGHDT and CDR2 YYEEEE come from the germline V gene. The CDR3 is 16 residues long. The V end was cut by 2 bases, the J end by 5 bases, with 16 bases between. CDR3 nucleotide sequence: TGTGCCAGCAGCTTTAAAGGCAGGGACACCAATGAAAAACTGTTTTTT. Translation: CASSFKGRDTNEKLFF.

This chain links TRBV27 with TRBJ2-1; 7 bases match TRBD2. CDR1 is MNHEY and CDR2 is SMNVEV in the germline V gene (reference sequence). V was clipped by 3 bases and J by 3 bases; unmatched bases: 5. The CDR3 is 15 amino acids. The CDR3 sequence is CASSFLREIYNEQFF. The CDR3 DNA follows: TGTGCCAGCAGTTTCCTGCGGGAGATCTACAATGAGCAGTTCTTC.

The CDR3 sequence is CASSEELRDNSPLHF. For the CDR3, the DNA is TGTGCCAGCAGTGAAGAATTACGGGATAATTCACCCCTCCACTTT. This chain links TRBV6-1 with TRBJ1-6; D is unresolved. Between the trimmed V and J ends, which lost 1 base and 5 bases, there was a span of 9 bases. CDR1 and CDR2 from the germline V gene are MNHNS and SASEGT. The CDR3 has 15 amino acids.

This clone has a single count. The chain combines TRBV29-1 with TRBJ2-1; D is undetermined. The CDR3 length is 13 residues. Germline lookup yields CDR1 SQVTM and CDR2 ANQGSEA. The V end was cut by 3 bases, the J end by 0 bases, with 6 bases between. The chain's CDR3 is CSVDPSSYNEQFF. DNA of the CDR3: TGCAGCGTTGACCCGAGCTCCTACAATGAGCAGTTCTTC.

The gene calls are TRBV6-5 and TRBJ2-7; D is possibly TRBD2 (6 bases). V was trimmed by 7 bases and J by 6 bases, leaving 7 bases between them. Germline loops: CDR1 MNHEY, CDR2 SVGAGI. This CDR3 contains 10 residues. CDR3 DNA sequence: TGTGCCAGCAAGGGAGGCGAGCAGTACTTC. This gives the protein CASKGGEQYF.